This T cell receptor (beta chain) was recovered during a study of blood T cell repertoires in COVID-19. The repertoire was sequenced with immunoSEQ multiplex PCR; TCRdb's copy has only in-frame clones and lacks some. Of a few hundred thousand clones listed, roughly nine tenths were seen once; the top ten hold 1.7%. Input material: PBMCs or T cells enriched from blood (not recorded which). The sequence came from a woman aged 25-40 years who had recovered from COVID-19.

The CDR3 nucleotides are TGCAGCGTTGATTGGCAGGGCAATGAGCAGTTCTTC. Protein sequence: CSVDWQGNEQFF. The rearrangement links TRBV29-1 to TRBJ2-1, with D possibly being TRBD1 (5 bases). Germline-derived CDR1 and CDR2 are SQVTM and ANQGSEA. CDR3 length: 12 amino acids. Trimming removed 3 bases from V and 6 bases from J, with 9 bases in between.